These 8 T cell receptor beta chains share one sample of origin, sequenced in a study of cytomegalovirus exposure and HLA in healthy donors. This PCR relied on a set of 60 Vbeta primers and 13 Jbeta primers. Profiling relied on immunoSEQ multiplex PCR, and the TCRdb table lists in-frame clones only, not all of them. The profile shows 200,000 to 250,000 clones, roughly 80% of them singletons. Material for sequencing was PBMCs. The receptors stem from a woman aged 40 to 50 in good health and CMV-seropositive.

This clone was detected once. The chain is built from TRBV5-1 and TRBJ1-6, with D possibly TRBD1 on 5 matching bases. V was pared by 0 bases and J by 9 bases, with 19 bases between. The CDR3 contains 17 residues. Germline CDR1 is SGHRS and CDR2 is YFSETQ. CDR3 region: CASSLAADSPIGSPLHF. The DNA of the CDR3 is TGCGCCAGCAGCTTGGCGGCCGACAGCCCTATAGGTTCACCCCTCCACTTT.

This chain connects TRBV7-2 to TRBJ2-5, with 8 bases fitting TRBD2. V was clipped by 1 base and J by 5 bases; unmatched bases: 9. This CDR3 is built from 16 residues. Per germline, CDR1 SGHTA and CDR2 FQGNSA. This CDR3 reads CASSLGPGGGRETQYF. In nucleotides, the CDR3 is TGTGCCAGCAGCTTAGGGCCCGGGGGGGGCCGGGAGACCCAGTACTTC.

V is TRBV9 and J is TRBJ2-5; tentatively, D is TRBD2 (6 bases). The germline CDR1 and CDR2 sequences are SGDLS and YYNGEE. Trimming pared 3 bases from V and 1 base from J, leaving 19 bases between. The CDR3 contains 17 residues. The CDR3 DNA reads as TGTGCCAGCAGCGGGGGTCTAGCGATCGCCTCCCAAGAGACCCAGTACTTC. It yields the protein CASSGGLAIASQETQYF.

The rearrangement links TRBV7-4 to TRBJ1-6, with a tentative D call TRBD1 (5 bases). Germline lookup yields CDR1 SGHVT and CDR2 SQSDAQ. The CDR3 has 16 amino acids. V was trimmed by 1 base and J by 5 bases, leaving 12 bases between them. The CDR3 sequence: CASSLGLGHNNSPLHF. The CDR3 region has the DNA TGTGCCAGCAGCTTAGGTCTAGGACATAATAATTCACCCCTCCACTTT.

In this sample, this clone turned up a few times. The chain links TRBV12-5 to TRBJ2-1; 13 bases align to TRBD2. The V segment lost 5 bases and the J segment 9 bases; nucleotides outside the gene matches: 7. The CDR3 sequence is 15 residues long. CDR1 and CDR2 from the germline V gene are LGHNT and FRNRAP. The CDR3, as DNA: TGTGCTAGTGGTCCGACTAGCGGGAGGTATGGTGAGCAGTTCTTC. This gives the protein CASGPTSGRYGEQFF.

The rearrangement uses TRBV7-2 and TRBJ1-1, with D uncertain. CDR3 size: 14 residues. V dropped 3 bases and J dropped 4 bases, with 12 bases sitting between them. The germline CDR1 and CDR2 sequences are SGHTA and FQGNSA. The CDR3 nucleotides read TGTGCCAGCAGCTTGGGCCCCCGGGGCACTGAAGCTTTCTTT. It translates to CASSLGPRGTEAFF.

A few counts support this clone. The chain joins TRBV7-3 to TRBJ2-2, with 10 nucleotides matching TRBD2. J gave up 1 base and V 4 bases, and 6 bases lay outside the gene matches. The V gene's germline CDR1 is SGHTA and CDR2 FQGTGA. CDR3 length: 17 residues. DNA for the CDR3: TGTGCCAGCAGCTCCCTCCCTAGCGGGGGGAACACCGGGGAGCTGTTTTTT. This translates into CASSSLPSGGNTGELFF.

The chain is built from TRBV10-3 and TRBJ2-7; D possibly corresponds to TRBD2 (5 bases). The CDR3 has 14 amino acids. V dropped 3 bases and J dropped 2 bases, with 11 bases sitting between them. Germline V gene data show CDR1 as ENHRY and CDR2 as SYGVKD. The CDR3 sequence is CAISDPKGAYEQYF. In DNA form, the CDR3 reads TGTGCCATCAGTGACCCGAAGGGAGCCTACGAGCAGTACTTC.